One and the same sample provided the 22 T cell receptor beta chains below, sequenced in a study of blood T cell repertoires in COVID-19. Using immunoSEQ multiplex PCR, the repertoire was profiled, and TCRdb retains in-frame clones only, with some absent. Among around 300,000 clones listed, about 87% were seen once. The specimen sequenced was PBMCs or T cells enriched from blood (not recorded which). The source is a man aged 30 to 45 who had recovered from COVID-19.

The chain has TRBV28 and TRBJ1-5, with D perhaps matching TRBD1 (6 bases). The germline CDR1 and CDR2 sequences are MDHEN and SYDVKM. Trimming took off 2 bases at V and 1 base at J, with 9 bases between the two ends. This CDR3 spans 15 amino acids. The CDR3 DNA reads TGTGCCAGCAGTTTAGGGGGCCCCAGCAATCAGCCCCAGCATTTT. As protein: CASSLGGPSNQPQHF.

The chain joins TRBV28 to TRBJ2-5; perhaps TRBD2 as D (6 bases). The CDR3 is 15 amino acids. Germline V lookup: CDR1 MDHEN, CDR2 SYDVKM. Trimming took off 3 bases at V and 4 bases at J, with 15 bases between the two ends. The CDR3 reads CASSFGLGGVETQYF. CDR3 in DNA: TGTGCCAGCAGTTTTGGGCTGGGGGGAGTAGAGACCCAGTACTTC.

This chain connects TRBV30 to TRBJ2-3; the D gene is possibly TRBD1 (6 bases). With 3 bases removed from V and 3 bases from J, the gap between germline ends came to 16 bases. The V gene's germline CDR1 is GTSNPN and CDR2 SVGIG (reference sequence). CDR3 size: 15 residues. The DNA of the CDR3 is TGTGCCTGGAGCCCGATACAGGGTATGACAGATACGCAGTATTTT. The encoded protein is CAWSPIQGMTDTQYF. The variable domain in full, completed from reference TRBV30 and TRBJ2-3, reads SQTIHQWPATLVQPVGSPLSLECTVEGTSNPNLYWYRQAAGRGLQLLFYSVGIGQISSEVPQNLSASRPQDRQFILSSKKLLLSDSGFYLCAWSPIQGMTDTQYFGPGTRLTVL.

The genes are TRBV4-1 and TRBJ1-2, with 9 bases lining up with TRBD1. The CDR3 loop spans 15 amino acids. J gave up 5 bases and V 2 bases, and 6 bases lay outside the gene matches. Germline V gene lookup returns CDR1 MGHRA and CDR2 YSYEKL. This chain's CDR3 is CASSQYDDRGYGYTF. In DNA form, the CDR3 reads TGCGCCAGCAGCCAATACGACGACAGGGGGTATGGCTACACCTTC.

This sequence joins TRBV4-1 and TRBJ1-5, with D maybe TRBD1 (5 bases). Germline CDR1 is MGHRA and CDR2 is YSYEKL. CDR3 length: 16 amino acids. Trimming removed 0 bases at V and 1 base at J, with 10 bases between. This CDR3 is CASSQEGQGSNQPQHF. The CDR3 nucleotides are TGCGCCAGCAGCCAAGAGGGGCAGGGCAGCAATCAGCCCCAGCATTTT.

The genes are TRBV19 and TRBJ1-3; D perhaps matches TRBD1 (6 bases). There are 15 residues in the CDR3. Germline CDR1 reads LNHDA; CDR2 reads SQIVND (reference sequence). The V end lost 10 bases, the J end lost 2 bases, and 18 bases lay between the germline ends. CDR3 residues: CATLRAGEPGNTIYF. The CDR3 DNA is TGTGCCACCCTAAGGGCAGGGGAGCCTGGAAACACCATATATTTT.

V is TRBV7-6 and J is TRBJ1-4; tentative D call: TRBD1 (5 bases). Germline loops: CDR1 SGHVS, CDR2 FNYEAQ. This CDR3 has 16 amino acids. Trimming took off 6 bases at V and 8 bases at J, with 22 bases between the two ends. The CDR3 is CASSQGVSGVGEKLFF. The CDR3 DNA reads TGTGCCAGCAGTCAGGGAGTTTCGGGGGTTGGCGAAAAACTGTTTTTT. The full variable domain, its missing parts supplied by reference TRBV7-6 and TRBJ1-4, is GAGVSQSPRYKVTKRGQDVALRCDPISGHVSLYWYRQALGQGPEFLTYFNYEAQQDKSGLPNDRFSAERPEGSISTLTIQRTEQRDSAMYRCASSQGVSGVGEKLFFGSGTQLSVL.

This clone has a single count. In DNA form, the CDR3 reads TGTGCCAGCAGCCACGAGTTGAACACTGAAGCTTTCTTT. Amino acid sequence: CASSHELNTEAFF. The rearrangement joins TRBV3-1 (or the pseudogene TRBV3-2) to TRBJ1-1; D unclear. V was shortened by 3 bases and J by 0 bases, with 5 bases between the two germline ends. This CDR3 has 13 residues. Per germline, CDR1 LGHDT and CDR2 YNNKEL (reference sequence).

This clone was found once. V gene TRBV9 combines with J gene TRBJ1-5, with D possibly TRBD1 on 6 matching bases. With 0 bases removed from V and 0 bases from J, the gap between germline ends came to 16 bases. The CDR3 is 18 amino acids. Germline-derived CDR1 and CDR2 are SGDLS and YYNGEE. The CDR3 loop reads CASSVVGQGSGSNQPQHF. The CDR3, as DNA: TGTGCCAGCAGCGTAGTGGGACAAGGATCGGGTAGCAATCAGCCCCAGCATTTT.

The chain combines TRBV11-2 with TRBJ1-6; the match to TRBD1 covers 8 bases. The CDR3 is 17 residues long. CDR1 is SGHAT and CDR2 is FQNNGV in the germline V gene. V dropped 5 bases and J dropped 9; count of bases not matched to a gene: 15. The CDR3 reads CASSIGQGSRLRSPLHF. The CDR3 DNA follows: TGTGCCAGCAGCATCGGACAGGGCTCGCGTTTACGTTCACCCCTCCACTTT.

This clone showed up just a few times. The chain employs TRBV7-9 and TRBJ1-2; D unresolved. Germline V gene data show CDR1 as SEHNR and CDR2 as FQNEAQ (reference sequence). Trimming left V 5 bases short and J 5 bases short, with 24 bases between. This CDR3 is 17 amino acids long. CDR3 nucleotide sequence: TGTGCCAGCAGCCCGGAGGCCAGCGGCTGGTCCCCTTATGGCTACACCTTC. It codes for CASSPEASGWSPYGYTF.

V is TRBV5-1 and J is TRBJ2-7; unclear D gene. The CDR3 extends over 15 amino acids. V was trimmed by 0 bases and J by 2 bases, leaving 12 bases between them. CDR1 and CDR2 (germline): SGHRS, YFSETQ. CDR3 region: CASSLGVGHTYEQYF. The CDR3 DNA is TGCGCCAGCAGCTTGGGCGTTGGGCATACCTACGAGCAGTACTTC.

CDR3 nucleotide sequence: TGTGCCAGCAGCGCAGGGACAGGGGTCTACAATCAGCCCCAGCATTTT. It translates to CASSAGTGVYNQPQHF. The chain carries TRBV7-2 and TRBJ1-5; 10 bases line up with TRBD1. Germline CDR1 is SGHTA and CDR2 is FQGNSA. V was pared by 5 bases and J by 3 bases, with 7 bases of the junction left unmatched. This CDR3 region has 16 residues.

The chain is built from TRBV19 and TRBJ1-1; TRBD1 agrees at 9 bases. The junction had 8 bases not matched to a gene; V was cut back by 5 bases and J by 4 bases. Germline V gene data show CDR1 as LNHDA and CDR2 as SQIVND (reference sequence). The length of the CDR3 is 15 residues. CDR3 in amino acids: CASSPPGTGSTEAFF. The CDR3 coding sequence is TGTGCCAGTAGTCCTCCAGGGACAGGGAGCACTGAAGCTTTCTTT.

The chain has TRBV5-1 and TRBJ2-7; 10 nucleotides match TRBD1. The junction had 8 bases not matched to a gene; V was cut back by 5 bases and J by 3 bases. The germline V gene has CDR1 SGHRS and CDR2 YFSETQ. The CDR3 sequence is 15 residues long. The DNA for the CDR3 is TGCGCCAGCAGGAAAGACCGGACAGGGGGCTACGAGCAGTACTTC. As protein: CASRKDRTGGYEQYF.

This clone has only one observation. CDR3 DNA sequence: TGTGCCTGGCAGGGGGAATCCTACAATGAGCAGTTCTTC. Protein: CAWQGESYNEQFF. V gene TRBV30 combines with J gene TRBJ2-1, with 7 positions matching TRBD1. Trimming at V came to 5 bases and at J to 1 base, leaving 2 bases not matched to a gene. Germline CDR1 is GTSNPN and CDR2 is SVGIG (reference sequence). The CDR3 has 13 amino acids.

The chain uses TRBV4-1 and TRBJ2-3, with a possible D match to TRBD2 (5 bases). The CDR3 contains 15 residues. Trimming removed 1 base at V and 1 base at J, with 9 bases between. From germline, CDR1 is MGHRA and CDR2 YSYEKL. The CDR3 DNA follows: TGCGCCAGCAGCCAAGGGTGGCGGGGCACAGATACGCAGTATTTT. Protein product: CASSQGWRGTDTQYF.

The CDR3 sequence is CASSPDRGEKLFF. CDR3 nucleotide sequence: TGTGCCAGCAGTCCAGACAGGGGTGAAAAACTGTTTTTT. The chain couples TRBV28 to TRBJ1-4, with 8 bases matching TRBD1. The CDR3 is made up of 13 amino acids. The J segment lost 7 bases and the V segment lost 5 bases, leaving 3 bases of the junction unmatched. Germline V gene data show CDR1 as MDHEN and CDR2 as SYDVKM.

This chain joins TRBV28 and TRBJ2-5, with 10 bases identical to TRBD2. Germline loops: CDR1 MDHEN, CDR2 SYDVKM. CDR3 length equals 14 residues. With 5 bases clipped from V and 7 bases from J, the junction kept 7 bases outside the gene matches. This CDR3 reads CASSASSGGWTQYF. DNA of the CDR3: TGTGCCAGCAGTGCCAGTAGCGGGGGGTGGACCCAGTACTTC.

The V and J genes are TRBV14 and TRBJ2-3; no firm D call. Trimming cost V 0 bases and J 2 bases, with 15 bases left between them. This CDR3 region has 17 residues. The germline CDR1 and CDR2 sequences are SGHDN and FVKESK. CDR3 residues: CASSQDSGVADTDTQYF. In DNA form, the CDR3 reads TGTGCCAGCAGCCAAGATTCCGGAGTGGCAGACACAGATACGCAGTATTTT.

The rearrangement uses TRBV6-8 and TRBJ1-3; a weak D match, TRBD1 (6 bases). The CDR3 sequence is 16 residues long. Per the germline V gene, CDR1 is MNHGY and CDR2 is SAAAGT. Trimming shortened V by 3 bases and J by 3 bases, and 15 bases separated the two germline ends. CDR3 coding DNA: TGTGCCAGCAGTTATCGCCCCACAGGGATTGGAAACACCATATATTTT. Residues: CASSYRPTGIGNTIYF.

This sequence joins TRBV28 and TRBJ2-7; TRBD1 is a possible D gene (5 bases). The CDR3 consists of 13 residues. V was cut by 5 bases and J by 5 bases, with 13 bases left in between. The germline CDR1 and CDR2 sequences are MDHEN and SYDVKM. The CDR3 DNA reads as TGTGCCAGCAGTCCCTCAGGGTACGACGAGCAGTACTTC. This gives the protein CASSPSGYDEQYF.